The clone carrying this T cell receptor beta chain was observed a handful of times. This record belongs to a study of blood T cell repertoires in COVID-19. Study-level information: Donors in the United States, Italy and Spain gave samples during acute or convalescent COVID-19.

The table came from immunoSEQ multiplex PCR; TCRdb's copy has only in-frame clones and leaves some out. The data show approximately 56,000 clones, approximately 83% seen once. The germline V gene encodes CDR1 SGHRS and CDR2 YFSETQ. The CDR3 has 18 amino acids. The J segment lost 7 bases and the V segment lost 2 bases, leaving 9 bases of the junction unmatched. V usage is TRBV5-1 and J usage is TRBJ2-2, with TRBD2 matching over 15 bases. This receptor was identified in a man between 70 and 80 years old with active COVID-19. Sample: peripheral blood. CDR3 sequence (DNA): TGCGCCAGCAGCTTCGGACTAGCGGGGGGGCGTGTCAGCGGGGAGCTGTTTTTT. Encoded protein: CASSFGLAGGRVSGELFF.